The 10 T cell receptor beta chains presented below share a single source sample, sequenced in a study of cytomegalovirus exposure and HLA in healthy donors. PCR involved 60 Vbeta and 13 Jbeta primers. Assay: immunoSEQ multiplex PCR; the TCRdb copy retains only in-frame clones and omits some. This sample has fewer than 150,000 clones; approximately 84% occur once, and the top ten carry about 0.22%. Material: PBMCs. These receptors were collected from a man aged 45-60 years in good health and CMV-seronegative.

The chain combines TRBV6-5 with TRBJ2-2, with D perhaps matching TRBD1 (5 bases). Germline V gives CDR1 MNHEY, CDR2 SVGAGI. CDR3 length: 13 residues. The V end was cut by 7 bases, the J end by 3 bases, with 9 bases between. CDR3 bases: TGTGCCAGCAACGCCAGGGACACCGGGGAGCTGTTTTTT. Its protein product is CASNARDTGELFF.

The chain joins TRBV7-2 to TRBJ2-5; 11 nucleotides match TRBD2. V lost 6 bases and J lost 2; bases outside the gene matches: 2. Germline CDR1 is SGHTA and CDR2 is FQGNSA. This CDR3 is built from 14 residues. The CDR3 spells CASRIAGGQETQYF. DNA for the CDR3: TGTGCCAGCAGAATAGCGGGGGGGCAAGAGACCCAGTACTTC. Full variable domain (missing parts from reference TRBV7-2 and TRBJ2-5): GAGVSQSPSNKVTEKGKDVELRCDPISGHTALYWYRQSLGQGLEFLIYFQGNSAPDKSGLPSDRFSAERTGGSVSTLTIQRTQQEDSAVYLCASRIAGGQETQYFGPGTRLLVL.

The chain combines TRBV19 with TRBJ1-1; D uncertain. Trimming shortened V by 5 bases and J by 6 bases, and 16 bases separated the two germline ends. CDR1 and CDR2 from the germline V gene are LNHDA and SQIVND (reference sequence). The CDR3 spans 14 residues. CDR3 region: CASSPRSGSAEAFF. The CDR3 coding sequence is TGTGCCAGTAGTCCCCGGTCGGGTTCCGCTGAAGCTTTCTTT.

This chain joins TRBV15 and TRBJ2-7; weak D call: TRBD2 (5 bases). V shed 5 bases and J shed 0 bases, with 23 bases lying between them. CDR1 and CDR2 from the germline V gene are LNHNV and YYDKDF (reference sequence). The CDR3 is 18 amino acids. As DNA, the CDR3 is TGTGCCACCAGCGGCCGGCAGGAGGATCCCCTTAGCTCCTACGAGCAGTACTTC. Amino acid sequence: CATSGRQEDPLSSYEQYF. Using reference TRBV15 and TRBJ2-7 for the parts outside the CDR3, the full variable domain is DAMVIQNPRYQVTQFGKPVTLSCSQTLNHNVMYWYQQKSSQAPKLLFHYYDKDFNNEADTPDNFQSRRPNTSFCFLDIRSPGLGDTAMYLCATSGRQEDPLSSYEQYFGPGTRLTVT.

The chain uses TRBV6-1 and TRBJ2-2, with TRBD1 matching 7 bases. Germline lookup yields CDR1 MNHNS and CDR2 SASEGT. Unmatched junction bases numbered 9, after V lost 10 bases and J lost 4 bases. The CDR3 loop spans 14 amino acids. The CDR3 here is CATEKTGRTGELFF. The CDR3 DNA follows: TGTGCCACCGAGAAGACAGGGCGCACCGGGGAGCTGTTTTTT.

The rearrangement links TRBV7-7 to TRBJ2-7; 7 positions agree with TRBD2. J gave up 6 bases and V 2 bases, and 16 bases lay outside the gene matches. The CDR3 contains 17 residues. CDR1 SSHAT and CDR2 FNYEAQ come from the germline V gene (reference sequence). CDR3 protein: CASSLTGLPSAGREQYF. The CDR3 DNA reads TGTGCCAGCAGCTTAACGGGACTACCCTCGGCGGGACGCGAGCAGTACTTC.

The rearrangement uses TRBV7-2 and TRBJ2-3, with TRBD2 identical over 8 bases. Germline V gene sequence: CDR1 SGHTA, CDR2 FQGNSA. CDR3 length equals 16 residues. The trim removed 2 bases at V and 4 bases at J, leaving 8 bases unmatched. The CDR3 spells CASSLRGSGISDTQYF. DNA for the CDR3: TGTGCCAGCAGCTTAAGGGGTAGCGGGATTTCAGATACGCAGTATTTT.

CDR3 sequence: CAISESRGHLAAYEQYF. The CDR3 bases are TGTGCCATCAGTGAGTCTCGGGGACATCTCGCGGCCTACGAGCAGTACTTC. The genes are TRBV10-3 and TRBJ2-7, with D perhaps matching TRBD1 (6 bases). The V gene lost 0 bases and the J gene lost 2 bases, with 17 bases spanning the gap. This CDR3 has 17 residues. Germline CDR1 and CDR2: ENHRY and SYGVKD.

The CDR3 loop is CAISGAGTSNTEAFF. CDR3 nucleotide sequence: TGTGCCATCAGTGGGGCCGGGACATCTAACACTGAAGCTTTCTTT. V and J are TRBV10-3 and TRBJ1-1; a possible D gene is TRBD1 (6 bases). With 4 bases removed from V and 2 bases from J, the gap between germline ends came to 14 bases. The CDR3 length is 15 residues. Germline CDR1 reads ENHRY; CDR2 reads SYGVKD.

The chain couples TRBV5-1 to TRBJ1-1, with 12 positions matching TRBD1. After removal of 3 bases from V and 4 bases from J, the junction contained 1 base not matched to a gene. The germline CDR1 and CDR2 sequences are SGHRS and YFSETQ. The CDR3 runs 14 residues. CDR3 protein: CASSWGQGATEAFF. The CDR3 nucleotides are TGCGCCAGCAGCTGGGGACAGGGGGCCACTGAAGCTTTCTTT.